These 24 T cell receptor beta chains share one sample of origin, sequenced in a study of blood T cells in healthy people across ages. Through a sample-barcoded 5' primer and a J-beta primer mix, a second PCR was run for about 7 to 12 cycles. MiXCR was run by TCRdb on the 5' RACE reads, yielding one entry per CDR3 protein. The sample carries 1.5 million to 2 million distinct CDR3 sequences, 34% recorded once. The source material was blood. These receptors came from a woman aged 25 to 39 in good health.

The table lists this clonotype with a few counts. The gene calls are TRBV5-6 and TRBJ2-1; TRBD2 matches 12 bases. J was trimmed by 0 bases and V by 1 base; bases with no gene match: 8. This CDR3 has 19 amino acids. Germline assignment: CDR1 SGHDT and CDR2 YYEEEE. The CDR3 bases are TGTGCCAGCAGCTTGACACTAGCGGGGGGCCCGAGCTCCTACAATGAGCAGTTCTTC. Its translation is CASSLTLAGGPSSYNEQFF.

The DNA of the CDR3 is TGTGCCAGCAGTATGCCGACACAGGAAGCTTTCTTT. Protein: CASSMPTQEAFF. This sequence joins TRBV6-6 and TRBJ1-1; no reliable D call. Deletions cut 5 bases from V and 8 bases from J, with 12 bases between. Germline V gives CDR1 MNHNY, CDR2 SVGAGI (reference sequence). The CDR3 sequence is 12 residues long.

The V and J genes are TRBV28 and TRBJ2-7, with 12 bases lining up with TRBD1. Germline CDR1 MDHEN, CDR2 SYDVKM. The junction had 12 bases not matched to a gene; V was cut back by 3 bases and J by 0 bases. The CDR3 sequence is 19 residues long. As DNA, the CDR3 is TGTGCCAGCAGTTTTCGGGGCATGGGACAGGGGGCGAGCTCCTACGAGCAGTACTTC. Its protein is CASSFRGMGQGASSYEQYF. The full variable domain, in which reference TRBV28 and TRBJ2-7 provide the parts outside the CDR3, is DVKVTQSSRYLVKRTGEKVFLECVQDMDHENMFWYRQDPGLGLRLIYFSYDVKMKEKGDIPEGYSVSREKKERFSLILESASTNQTSMYLCASSFRGMGQGASSYEQYFGPGTRLTVT.

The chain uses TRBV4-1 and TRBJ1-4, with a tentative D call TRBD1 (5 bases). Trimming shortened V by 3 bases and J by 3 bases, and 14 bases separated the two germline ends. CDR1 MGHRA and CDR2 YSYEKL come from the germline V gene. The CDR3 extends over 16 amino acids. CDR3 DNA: TGCGCCAGCAGCCACCTCCCGGACAAGGCTAATGAAAAACTGTTTTTT. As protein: CASSHLPDKANEKLFF.

This chain's CDR3 is CASSDQAGGSWNEQFF. The CDR3 bases are TGTGCCAGCAGCGACCAAGCGGGGGGGTCTTGGAATGAGCAGTTCTTC. The chain joins TRBV3-1 to TRBJ2-1; 10 nucleotides align to TRBD2. The CDR3 runs to 16 residues. V dropped 5 bases and J dropped 7; count of bases not matched to a gene: 11. CDR1 LGHDT and CDR2 YNNKEL come from the germline V gene (reference sequence).

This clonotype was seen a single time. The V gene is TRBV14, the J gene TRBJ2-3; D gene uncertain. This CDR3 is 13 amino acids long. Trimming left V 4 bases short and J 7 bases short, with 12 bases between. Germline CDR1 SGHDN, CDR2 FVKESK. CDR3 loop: CASSPRSTNTQYF. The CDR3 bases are TGTGCCAGCAGCCCCCGCTCGACGAATACGCAGTATTTT. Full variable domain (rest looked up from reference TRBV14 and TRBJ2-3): EAGVTQFPSHSVIEKGQTVTLRCDPISGHDNLYWYRRVMGKEIKFLLHFVKESKQDESGMPNNRFLAERTGGTYSTLKVQPAELEDSGVYFCASSPRSTNTQYFGPGTRLTVL.

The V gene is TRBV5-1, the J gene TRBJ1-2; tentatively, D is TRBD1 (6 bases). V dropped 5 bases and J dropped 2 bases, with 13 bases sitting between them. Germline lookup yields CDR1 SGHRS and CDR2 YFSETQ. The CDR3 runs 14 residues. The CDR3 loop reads CASRSAGQNYGYTF. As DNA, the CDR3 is TGCGCCAGCAGGAGTGCTGGACAGAACTATGGCTACACCTTC.

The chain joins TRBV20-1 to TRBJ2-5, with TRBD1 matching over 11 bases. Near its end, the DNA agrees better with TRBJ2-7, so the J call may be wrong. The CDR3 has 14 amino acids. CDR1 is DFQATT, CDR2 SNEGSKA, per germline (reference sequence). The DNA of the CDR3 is TGCAGTGTCCCCCAGGGACAGGGGGCCTACGAGCAGTACTTC. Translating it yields CSVPQGQGAYEQYF.

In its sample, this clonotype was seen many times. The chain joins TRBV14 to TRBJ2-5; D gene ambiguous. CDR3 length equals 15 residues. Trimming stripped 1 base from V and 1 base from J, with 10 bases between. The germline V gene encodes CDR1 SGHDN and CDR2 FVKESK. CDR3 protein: CASSQVLGPQETQYF. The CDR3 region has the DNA TGTGCCAGCAGCCAAGTTCTGGGTCCCCAAGAGACCCAGTACTTC.

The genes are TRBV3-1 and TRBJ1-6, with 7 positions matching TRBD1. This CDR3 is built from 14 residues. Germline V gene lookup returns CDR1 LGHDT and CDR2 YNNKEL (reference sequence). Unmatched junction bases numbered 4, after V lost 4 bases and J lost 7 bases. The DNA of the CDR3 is TGTGCCAGCAGCCGAGGACAGGTGAATTCACCCCTCCACTTT. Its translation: CASSRGQVNSPLHF.

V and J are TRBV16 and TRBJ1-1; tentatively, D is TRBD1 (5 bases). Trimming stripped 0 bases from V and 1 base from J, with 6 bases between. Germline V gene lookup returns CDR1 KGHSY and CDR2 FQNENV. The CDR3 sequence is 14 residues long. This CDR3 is CASSQSGANTEAFF. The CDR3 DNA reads TGTGCCAGCAGCCAATCAGGGGCGAACACTGAAGCTTTCTTT.

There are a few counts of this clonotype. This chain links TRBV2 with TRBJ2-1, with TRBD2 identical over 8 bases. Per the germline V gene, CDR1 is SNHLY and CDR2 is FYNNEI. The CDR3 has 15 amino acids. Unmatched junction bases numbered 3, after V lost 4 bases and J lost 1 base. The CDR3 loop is CASSAREVSYNEQFF. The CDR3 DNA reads TGTGCCAGCAGTGCGCGGGAGGTTTCCTACAATGAGCAGTTCTTC. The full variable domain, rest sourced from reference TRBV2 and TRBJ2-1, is EPEVTQTPSHQVTQMGQEVILRCVPISNHLYFYWYRQILGQKVEFLVSFYNNEISEKSEIFDDQFSVERPDGSNFTLKIRSTKLEDSAMYFCASSAREVSYNEQFFGPGTRLTVL.

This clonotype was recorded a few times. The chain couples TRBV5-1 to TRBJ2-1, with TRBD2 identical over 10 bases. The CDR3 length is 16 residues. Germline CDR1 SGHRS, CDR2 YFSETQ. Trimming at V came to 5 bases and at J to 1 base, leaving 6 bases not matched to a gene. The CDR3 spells CASRGSAGGSYNEQFF. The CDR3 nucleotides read TGCGCCAGCAGAGGGTCAGCGGGAGGGTCCTACAATGAGCAGTTCTTC.

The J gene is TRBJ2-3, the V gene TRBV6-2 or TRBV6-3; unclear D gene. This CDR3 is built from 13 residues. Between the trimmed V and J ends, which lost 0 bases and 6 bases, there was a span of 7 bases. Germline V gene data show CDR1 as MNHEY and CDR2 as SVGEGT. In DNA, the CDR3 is TGTGCCAGCAGTTACTCGATTAGGGATACGCAGTATTTT. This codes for CASSYSIRDTQYF.

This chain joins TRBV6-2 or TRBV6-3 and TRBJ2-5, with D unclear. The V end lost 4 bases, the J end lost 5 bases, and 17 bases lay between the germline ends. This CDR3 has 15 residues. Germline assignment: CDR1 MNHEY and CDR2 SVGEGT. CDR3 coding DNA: TGTGCCAGCAGTTCACCACCCGGCATGCTGGAGACCCAGTACTTC. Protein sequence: CASSSPPGMLETQYF.

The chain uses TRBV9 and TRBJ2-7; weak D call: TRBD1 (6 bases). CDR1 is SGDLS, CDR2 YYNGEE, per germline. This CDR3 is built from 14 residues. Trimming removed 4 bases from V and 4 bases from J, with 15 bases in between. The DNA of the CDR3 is TGTGCCAGCAGCCCTTACGGACAGTCGTACGAGCAGTACTTC. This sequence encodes CASSPYGQSYEQYF.

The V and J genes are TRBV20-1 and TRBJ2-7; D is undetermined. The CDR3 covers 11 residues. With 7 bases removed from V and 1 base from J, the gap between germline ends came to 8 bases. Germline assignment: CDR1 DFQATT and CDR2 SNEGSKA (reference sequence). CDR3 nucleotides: TGCAGTGTACGAGAGTCCTACGAGCAGTACTTC. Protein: CSVRESYEQYF.

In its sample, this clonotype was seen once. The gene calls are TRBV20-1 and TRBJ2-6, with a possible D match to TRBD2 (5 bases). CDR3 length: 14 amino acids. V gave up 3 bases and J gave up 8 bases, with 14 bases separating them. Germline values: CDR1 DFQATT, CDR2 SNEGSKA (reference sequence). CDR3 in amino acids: CSASRGSGTNVLTF. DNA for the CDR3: TGCAGTGCTAGCCGTGGGTCGGGGACCAACGTCCTGACTTTC.

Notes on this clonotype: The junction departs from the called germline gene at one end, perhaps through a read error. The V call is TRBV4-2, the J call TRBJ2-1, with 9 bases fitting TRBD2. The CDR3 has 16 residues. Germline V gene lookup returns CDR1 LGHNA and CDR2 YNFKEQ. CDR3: CVSSQDNRLAVNEQFF. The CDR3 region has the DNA TGTGTCAGCAGCCAAGATAACCGACTAGCGGTGAATGAGCAGTTCTTC.

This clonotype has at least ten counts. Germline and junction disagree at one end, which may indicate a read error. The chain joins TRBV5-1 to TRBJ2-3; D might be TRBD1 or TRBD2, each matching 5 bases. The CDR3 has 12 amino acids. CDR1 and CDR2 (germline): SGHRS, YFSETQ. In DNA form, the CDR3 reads TGTGCCAGCAGTTTAGAGGGGGATACGCAGTATTTT. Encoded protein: CASSLEGDTQYF.

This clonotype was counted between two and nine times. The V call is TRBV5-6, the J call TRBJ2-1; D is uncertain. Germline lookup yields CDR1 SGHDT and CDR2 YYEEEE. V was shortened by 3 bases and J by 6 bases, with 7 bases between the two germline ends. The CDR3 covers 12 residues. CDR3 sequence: CASSSNPNEQFF. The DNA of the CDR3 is TGTGCCAGCAGCTCTAACCCCAATGAGCAGTTCTTC.

The CDR3: CASSPPGLAIDNEQFF. CDR3 nucleotide sequence: TGTGCCAGCAGTCCACCGGGGCTAGCGATTGACAATGAGCAGTTCTTC. The J gene is TRBJ2-1, the V gene TRBV28; weak D call: TRBD2 (6 bases). The V end lost 5 bases, the J end lost 5 bases, and 19 bases lay between the germline ends. Germline lookup yields CDR1 MDHEN and CDR2 SYDVKM. The CDR3 has 16 residues. Full variable domain (outside the CDR3, taken from reference TRBV28 and TRBJ2-1): DVKVTQSSRYLVKRTGEKVFLECVQDMDHENMFWYRQDPGLGLRLIYFSYDVKMKEKGDIPEGYSVSREKKERFSLILESASTNQTSMYLCASSPPGLAIDNEQFFGPGTRLTVL.

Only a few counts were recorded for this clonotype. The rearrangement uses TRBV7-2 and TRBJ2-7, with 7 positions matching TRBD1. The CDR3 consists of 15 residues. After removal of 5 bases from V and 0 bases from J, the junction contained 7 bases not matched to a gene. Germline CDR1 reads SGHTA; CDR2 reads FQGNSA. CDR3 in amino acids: CASSPGQPTSYEQYF. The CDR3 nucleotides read TGTGCCAGCAGCCCGGGACAGCCAACCTCCTACGAGCAGTACTTC. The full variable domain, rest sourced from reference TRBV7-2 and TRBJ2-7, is GAGVSQSPSNKVTEKGKDVELRCDPISGHTALYWYRQSLGQGLEFLIYFQGNSAPDKSGLPSDRFSAERTGGSVSTLTIQRTQQEDSAVYLCASSPGQPTSYEQYFGPGTRLTVT.

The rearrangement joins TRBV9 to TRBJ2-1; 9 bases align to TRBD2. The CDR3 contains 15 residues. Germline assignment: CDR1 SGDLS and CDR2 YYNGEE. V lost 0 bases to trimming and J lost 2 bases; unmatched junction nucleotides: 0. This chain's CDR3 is CASSVASGTYNEQFF. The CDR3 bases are TGTGCCAGCAGCGTAGCTAGCGGGACCTACAATGAGCAGTTCTTC. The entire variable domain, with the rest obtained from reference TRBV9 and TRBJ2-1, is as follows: DSGVTQTPKHLITATGQRVTLRCSPRSGDLSVYWYQQSLDQGLQFLIQYYNGEERAKGNILERFSAQQFPDLHSELNLSSLELGDSALYFCASSVASGTYNEQFFGPGTRLTVL.